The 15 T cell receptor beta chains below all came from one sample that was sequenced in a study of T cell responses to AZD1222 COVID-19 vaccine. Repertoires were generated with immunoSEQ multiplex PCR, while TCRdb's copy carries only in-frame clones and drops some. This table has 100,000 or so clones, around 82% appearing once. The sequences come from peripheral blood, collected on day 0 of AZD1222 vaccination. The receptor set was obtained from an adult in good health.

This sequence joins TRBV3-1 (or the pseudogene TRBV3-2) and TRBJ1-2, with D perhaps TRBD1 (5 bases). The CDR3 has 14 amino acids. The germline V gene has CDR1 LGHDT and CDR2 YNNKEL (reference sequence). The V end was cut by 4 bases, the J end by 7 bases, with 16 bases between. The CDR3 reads CASSPRSGESGYTF. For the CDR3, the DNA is TGTGCCAGCAGCCCACGCTCGGGGGAGTCTGGCTACACCTTC.

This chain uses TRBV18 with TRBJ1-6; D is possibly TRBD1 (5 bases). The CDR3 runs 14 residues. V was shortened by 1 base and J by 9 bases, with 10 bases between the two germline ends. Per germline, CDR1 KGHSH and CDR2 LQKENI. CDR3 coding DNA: TGTGCCAGCTCACCACAGGGGCCCCCTTCACCCCTCCACTTT. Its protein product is CASSPQGPPSPLHF.

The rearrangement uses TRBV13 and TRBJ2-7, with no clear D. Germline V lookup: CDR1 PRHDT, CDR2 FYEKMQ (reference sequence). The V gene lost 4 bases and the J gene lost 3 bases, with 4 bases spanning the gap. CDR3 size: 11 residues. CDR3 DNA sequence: TGTGCCAGCAGCTCAGGCTACGAGCAGTACTTC. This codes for CASSSGYEQYF.

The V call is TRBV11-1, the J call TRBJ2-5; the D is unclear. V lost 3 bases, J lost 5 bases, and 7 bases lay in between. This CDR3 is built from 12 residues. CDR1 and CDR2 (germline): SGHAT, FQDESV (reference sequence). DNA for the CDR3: TGTGCCAGCAGCTTTCGACTTGAGACCCAGTACTTC. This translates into CASSFRLETQYF.

The CDR3 reads CSASQSRNTEAFF. The CDR3, as DNA: TGCAGTGCTAGTCAATCCAGGAACACTGAAGCTTTCTTT. The chain links TRBV20-1 to TRBJ1-1; D gene ambiguous. This CDR3 contains 13 residues. V shed 3 bases and J shed 1 base, with 9 bases lying between them. The germline CDR1 and CDR2 sequences are DFQATT and SNEGSKA (reference sequence).

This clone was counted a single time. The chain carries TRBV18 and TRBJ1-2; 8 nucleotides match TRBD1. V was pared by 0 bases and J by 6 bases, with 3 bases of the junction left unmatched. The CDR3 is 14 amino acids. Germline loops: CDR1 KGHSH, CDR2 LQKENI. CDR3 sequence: CASSPPAGGDGYTF. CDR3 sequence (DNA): TGTGCCAGCTCACCACCCGCAGGGGGCGATGGCTACACCTTC.

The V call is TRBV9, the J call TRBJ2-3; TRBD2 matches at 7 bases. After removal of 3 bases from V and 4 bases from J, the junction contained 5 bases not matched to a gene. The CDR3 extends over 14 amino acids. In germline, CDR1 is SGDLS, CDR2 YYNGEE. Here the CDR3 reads CASSARLAADTQYF. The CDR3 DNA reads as TGTGCCAGCAGCGCCCGACTAGCAGCAGATACGCAGTATTTT.

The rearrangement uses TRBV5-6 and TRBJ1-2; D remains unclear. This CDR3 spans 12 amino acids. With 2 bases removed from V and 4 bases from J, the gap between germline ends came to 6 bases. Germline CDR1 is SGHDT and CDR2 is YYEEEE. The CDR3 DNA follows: TGTGCCAGCAGCTTTCCGTCCTATGGCTACACCTTC. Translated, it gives CASSFPSYGYTF.

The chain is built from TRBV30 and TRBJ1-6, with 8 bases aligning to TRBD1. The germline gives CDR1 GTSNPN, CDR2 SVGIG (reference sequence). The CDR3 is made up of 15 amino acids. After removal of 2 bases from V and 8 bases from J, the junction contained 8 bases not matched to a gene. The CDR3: CAWSLRTGLDSPLHF. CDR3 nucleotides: TGTGCCTGGAGTCTCCGGACAGGGCTCGATTCACCCCTCCACTTT.

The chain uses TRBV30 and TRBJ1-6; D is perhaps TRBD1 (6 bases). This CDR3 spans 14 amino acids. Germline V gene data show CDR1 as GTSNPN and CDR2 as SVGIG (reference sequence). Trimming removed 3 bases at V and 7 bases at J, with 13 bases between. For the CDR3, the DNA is TGTGCCTGGAGAGTTGACAGGACGAATTCACCCCTCCACTTT. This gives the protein CAWRVDRTNSPLHF.

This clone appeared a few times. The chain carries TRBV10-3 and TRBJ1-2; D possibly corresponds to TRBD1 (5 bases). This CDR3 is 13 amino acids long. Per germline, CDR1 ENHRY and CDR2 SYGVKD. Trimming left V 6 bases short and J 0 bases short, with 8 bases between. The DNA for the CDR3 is TGTGCCATCAGGACAGACGCTAACTATGGCTACACCTTC. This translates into CAIRTDANYGYTF.

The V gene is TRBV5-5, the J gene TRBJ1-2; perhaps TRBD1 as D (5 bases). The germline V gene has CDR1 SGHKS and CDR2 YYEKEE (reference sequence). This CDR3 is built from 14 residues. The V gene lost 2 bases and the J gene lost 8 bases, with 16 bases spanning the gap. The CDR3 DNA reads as TGTGCCAGCAGCTTAAACAGGAATTTTGGAGGCTACACCTTC. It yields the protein CASSLNRNFGGYTF.

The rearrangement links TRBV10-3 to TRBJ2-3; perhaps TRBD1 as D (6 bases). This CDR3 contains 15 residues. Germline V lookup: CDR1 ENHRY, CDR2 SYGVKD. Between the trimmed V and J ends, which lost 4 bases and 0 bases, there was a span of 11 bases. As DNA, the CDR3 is TGTGCCATCAGTGGAGACAGGACTAGCACAGATACGCAGTATTTT. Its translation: CAISGDRTSTDTQYF.

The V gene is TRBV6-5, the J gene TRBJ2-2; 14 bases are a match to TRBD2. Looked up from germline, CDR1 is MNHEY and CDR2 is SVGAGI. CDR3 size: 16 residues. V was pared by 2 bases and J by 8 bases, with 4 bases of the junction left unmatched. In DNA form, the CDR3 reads TGTGCCAGCAGTTACCCGACTAGCGGGGGGGCGGGGGAGCTGTTTTTT. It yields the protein CASSYPTSGGAGELFF.

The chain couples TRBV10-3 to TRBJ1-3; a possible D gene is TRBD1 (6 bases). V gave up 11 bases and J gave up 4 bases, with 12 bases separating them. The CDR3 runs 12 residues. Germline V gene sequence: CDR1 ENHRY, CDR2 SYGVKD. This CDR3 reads CASTGSGNTIYF. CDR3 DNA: TGTGCCTCAACAGGGTCAGGAAACACCATATATTTT.